This T cell receptor (beta chain) comes out of a study of neurological immune-mediated disorders. The unsorted libraries originated from 2 million PBMCs kept at -80 C. The cDNA came from 5'RACE, which used 10-nucleotide random UMIs. From the 5' RACE reads, TCRdb called clonotypes with MiXCR, one entry per CDR3 protein. This sample carries 70,000 or so distinct CDR3 sequences, less than 5.5% of them seen once, and the ten largest clones take over 2.5%. This clonotype showed up many times. V lost 5 bases to trimming and J lost 0 bases, with 8 bases between them. The CDR3 is 15 amino acids. CDR1 MGHDK and CDR2 SYGVNS come from the germline V gene.

The chain uses TRBV25-1 and TRBJ1-6; no reliable D call. The sequencing input was PBMCs. This receptor was taken from a woman aged 25 to 39 with multiple sclerosis. The CDR3 DNA reads as TGTGCCAGCAGTCAAATGAGCTCCTATAATTCACCCCTCCACTTT. It codes for CASSQMSSYNSPLHF.